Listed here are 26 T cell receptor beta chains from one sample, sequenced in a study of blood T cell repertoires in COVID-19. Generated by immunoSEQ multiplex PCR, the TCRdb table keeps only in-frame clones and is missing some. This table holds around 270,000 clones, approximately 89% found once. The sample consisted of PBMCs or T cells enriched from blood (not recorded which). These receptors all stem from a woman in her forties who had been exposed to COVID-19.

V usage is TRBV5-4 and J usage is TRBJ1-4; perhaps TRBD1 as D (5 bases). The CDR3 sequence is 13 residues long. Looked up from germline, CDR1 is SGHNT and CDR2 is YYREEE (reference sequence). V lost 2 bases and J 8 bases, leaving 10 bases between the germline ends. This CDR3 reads CASSFSGGEKLFF. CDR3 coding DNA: TGTGCCAGCAGCTTTTCCGGGGGGGAAAAACTGTTTTTT.

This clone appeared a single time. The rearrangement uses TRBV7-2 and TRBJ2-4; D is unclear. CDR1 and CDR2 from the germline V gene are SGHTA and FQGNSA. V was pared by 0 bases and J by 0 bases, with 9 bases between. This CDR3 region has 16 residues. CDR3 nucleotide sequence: TGTGCCAGCAGCTTAGCCCCCTACCTAGCCAAAAACATTCAGTACTTC. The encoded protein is CASSLAPYLAKNIQYF. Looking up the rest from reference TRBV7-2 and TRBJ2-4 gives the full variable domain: GAGVSQSPSNKVTEKGKDVELRCDPISGHTALYWYRQSLGQGLEFLIYFQGNSAPDKSGLPSDRFSAERTGGSVSTLTIQRTQQEDSAVYLCASSLAPYLAKNIQYFGAGTRLSVL.

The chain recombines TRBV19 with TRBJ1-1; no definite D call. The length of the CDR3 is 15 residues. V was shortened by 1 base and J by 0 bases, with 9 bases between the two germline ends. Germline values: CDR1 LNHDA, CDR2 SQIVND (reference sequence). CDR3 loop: CASSIGAGMNTEAFF. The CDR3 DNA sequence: TGTGCCAGTAGTATAGGGGCAGGCATGAACACTGAAGCTTTCTTT.

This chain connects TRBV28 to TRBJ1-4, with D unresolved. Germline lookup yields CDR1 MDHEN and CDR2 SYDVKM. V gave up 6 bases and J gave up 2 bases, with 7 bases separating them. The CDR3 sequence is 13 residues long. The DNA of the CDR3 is TGTGCCAGCAGGGCATATACTAATGAAAAACTGTTTTTT. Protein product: CASRAYTNEKLFF.

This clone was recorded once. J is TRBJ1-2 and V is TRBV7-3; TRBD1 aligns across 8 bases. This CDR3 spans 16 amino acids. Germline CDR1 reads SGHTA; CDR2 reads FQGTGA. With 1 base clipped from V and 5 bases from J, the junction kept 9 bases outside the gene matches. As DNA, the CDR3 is TGTGCCAGCAGCTTAAAGGGGGGACAGGTCCCATATGGCTACACCTTC. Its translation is CASSLKGGQVPYGYTF.

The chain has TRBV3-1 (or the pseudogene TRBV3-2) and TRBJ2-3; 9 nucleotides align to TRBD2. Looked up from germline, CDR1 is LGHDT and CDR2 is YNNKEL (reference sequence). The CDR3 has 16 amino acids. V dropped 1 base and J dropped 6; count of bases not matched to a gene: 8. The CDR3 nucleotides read TGTGCCAGCAGCCAAGTTAGCGGGAGCTTAGCGGATACGCAGTATTTT. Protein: CASSQVSGSLADTQYF.

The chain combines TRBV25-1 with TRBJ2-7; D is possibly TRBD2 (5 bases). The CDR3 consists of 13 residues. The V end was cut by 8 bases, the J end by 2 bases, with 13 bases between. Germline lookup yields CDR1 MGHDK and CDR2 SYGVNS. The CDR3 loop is CASASPNTYEQYV. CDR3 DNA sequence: TGTGCCAGCGCTAGCCCAAACACCTACGAGCAGTACGTC.

CDR3 coding DNA: TGTGCCAGTAGTATAGCGCCTAGCGGAGAGCAGTTCTTC. Translated: CASSIAPSGEQFF. V and J are TRBV19 and TRBJ2-1, with 7 positions matching TRBD2. In germline, CDR1 is LNHDA, CDR2 SQIVND (reference sequence). The junction had 4 bases not matched to a gene; V was cut back by 1 base and J by 10 bases. The CDR3 sequence is 13 residues long.

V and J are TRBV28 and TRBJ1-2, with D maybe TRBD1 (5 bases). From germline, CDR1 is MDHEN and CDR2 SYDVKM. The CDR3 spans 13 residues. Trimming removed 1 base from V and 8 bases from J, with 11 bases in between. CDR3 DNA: TGTGCCAGCAGTTTATCGGGGGGAGGCGGCTACACCTTC. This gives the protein CASSLSGGGGYTF.

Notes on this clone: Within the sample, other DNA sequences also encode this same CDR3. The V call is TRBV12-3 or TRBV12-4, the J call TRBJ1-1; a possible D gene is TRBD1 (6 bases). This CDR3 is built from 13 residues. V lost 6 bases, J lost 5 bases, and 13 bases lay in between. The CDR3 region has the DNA TGTGCCAGCAGCACAGGGAGGGGGACTGAAGCTTTCTTT. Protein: CASSTGRGTEAFF.

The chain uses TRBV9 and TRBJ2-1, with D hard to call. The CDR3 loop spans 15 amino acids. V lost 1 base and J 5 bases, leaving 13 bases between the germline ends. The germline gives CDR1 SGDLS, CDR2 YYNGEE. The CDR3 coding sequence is TGTGCCAGCAGCGTAACCGGGTATTCTGACAATGAGCAGTTCTTC. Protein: CASSVTGYSDNEQFF.

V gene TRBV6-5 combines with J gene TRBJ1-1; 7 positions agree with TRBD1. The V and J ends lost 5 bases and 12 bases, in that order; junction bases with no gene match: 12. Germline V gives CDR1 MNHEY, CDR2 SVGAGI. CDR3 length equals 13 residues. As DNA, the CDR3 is TGTGCCAGCAGTCTTGGACAGGAGGGCGTACCTTTCTTT. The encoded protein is CASSLGQEGVPFF.

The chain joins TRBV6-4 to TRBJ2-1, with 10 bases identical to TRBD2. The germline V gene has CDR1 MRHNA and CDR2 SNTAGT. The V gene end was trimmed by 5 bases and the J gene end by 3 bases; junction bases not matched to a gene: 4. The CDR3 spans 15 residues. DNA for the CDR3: TGTGCCAGCAGTTACAGCGGGGGGGACTACAATGAGCAGTTCTTC. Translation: CASSYSGGDYNEQFF.

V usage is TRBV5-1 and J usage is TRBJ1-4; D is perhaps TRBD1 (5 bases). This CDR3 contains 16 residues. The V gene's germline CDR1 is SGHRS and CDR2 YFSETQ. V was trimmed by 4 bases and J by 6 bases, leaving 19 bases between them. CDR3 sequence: CASSPTSGRGDEKLFF. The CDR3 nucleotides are TGCGCCAGCAGCCCCACATCGGGACGCGGGGATGAAAAACTGTTTTTT. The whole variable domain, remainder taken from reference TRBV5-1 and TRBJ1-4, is KAGVTQTPRYLIKTRGQQVTLSCSPISGHRSVSWYQQTPGQGLQFLFEYFSETQRNKGNFPGRFSGRQFSNSRSEMNVSTLELGDSALYLCASSPTSGRGDEKLFFGSGTQLSVL.

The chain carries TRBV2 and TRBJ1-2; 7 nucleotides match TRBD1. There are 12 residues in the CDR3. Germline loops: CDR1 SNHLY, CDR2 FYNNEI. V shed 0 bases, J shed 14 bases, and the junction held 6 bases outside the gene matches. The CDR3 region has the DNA TGTGCCAGCAGTGAAGCGGTCAGGGGGGAAACCTTC. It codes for CASSEAVRGETF.

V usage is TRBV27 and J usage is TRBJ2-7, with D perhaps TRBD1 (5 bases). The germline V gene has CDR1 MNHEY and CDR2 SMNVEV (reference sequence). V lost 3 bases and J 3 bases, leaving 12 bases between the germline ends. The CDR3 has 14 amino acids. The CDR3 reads CASSFARQNYEQYF. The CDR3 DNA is TGTGCCAGCAGTTTTGCACGACAGAACTACGAGCAGTACTTC.

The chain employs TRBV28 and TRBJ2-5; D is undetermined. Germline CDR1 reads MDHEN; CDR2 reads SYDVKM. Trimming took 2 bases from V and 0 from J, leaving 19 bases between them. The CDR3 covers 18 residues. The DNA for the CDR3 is TGTGCCAGCAGTTTAGAGCTTGACTCGACCTTGTACCAAGAGACCCAGTACTTC. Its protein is CASSLELDSTLYQETQYF.

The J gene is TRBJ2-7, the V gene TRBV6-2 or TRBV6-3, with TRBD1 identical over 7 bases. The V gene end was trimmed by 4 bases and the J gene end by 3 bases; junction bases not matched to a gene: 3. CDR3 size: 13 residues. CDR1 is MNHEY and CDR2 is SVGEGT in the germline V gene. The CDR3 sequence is CASSSGTDYEQYV. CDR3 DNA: TGTGCCAGCAGTTCAGGGACAGACTACGAGCAGTACGTC.

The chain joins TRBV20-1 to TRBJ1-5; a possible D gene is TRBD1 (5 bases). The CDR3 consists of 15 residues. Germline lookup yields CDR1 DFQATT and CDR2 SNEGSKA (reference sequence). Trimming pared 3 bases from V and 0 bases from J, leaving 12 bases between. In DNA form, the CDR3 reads TGCAGTGCTAGTACCGACAGATCTAGCAATCAGCCCCAGCATTTT. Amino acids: CSASTDRSSNQPQHF.

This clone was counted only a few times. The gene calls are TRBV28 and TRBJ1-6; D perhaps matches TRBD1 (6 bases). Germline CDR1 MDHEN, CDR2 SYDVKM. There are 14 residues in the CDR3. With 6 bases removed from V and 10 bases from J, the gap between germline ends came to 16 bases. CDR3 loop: CASRHTGSWSPLHF. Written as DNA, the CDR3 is TGTGCCAGCAGACACACAGGGAGTTGGTCACCCCTCCACTTT.

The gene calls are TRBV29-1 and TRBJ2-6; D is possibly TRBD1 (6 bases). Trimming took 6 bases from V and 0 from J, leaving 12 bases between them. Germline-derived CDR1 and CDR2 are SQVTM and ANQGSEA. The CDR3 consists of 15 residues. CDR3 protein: CSVAQGFSGANVLTF. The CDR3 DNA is TGCAGCGTGGCACAGGGTTTCTCTGGGGCCAACGTCCTGACTTTC.

CDR3 sequence (DNA): TGTGCCAGCAGCCGACAGGATTATGGCTACACCTTC. Protein: CASSRQDYGYTF. This sequence joins TRBV5-6 and TRBJ1-2; tentatively, D is TRBD1 (6 bases). V lost 4 bases and J 5 bases, leaving 9 bases between the germline ends. The CDR3 contains 12 residues. Looked up from germline, CDR1 is SGHDT and CDR2 is YYEEEE.

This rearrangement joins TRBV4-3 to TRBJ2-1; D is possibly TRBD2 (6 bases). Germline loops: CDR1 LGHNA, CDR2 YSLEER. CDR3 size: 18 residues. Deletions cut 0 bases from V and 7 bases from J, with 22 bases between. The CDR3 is CASSQDSTFSGSRNEQFF. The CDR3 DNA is TGCGCCAGCAGCCAAGACTCCACCTTTTCCGGGAGTAGGAATGAGCAGTTCTTC.

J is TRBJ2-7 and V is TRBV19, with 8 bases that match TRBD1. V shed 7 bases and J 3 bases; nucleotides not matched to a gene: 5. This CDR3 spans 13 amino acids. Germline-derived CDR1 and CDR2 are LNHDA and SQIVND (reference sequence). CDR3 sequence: CASIGQGYYEQYF. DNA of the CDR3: TGTGCCAGTATTGGACAGGGCTACTACGAGCAGTACTTC.

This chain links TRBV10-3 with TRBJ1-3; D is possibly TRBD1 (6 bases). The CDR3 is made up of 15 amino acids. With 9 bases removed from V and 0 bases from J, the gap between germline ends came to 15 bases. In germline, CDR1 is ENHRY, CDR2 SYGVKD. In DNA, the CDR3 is TGTGCCATGGGGGACACGGGAATCTCTGGAAACACCATATATTTT. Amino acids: CAMGDTGISGNTIYF.

The CDR3: CASSYTDATNEKLFF. Written as DNA, the CDR3 is TGTGCCAGCAGCTATACAGATGCAACTAATGAAAAACTGTTTTTT. The V gene is TRBV3-1 (or the pseudogene TRBV3-2), the J gene TRBJ1-4; D ambiguous. V was shortened by 5 bases and J by 0 bases, with 10 bases between the two germline ends. Germline CDR1 and CDR2: LGHDT and YNNKEL (reference sequence). The CDR3 covers 15 residues.